The entry below describes one T cell receptor beta chain. What it binds is unknown. The CDR3 contains 13 residues. J gave up 8 bases and V 8 bases, and 8 bases lay outside the gene matches. In germline, CDR1 is MNHNY, CDR2 SVGAGI (reference sequence). The data stem from a study of cytomegalovirus exposure and HLA in healthy donors. PCR involved 60 Vbeta and 13 Jbeta primers. The method was immunoSEQ multiplex PCR; TCRdb's version includes in-frame clones alone and lacks a portion of them. The table includes fewer than 200,000 clones, about 85% detected once. Each donor was nominally healthy when sampled (though unrecorded immune exposures were likely). Study observations and caveats: The listing of 150 or so TCR beta chains classed them as cytomegalovirus-associated.

The TCR comes from a boy between 2 and 15 years old in good health and CMV-seronegative. The specimen was PBMCs. The chain couples TRBV6-6 to TRBJ2-1; TRBD2 matches at 8 bases. The CDR3 nucleotides read TGTGCCAGCTCCAGCGGGAGTTTCGATGAGCAGTTCTTC. It encodes CASSSGSFDEQFF.